A selection of T cell receptor beta chains follows, all from one sample in a study of CD8 T cells in ankylosing spondylitis. From the 5' RACE reads, TCRdb called clonotypes with MiXCR, one entry per CDR3 protein. The sample carries a few hundred thousand distinct CDR3 sequences, roughly 20% recorded once. Material for sequencing was blood, either unsorted or a sorted T cell fraction (not recorded which). All receptors derive from a male donor with ankylosing spondylitis or in good health (not recorded which). CDR3s include the opening cysteine and the closing phenylalanine or tryptophan. Fields, in order: D gene, clone size, V gene, J gene, CDR3 protein, CDR3 DNA. A D gene is named only where the DNA matches it firmly. Clone size is given for some rows only: seen once, a few or many times, or a class if the clone is expanded.

.	few	TRBV12-3/TRBV12-4	TRBJ2-2	CASSLYAANTGELFF	TGTGCCAGCAGTTTATACGCAGCAAACACCGGGGAGCTGTTTTTT
.	.	TRBV29-1	TRBJ2-7	CSVEGRAGEQYF	TGCAGCGTTGAGGGGAGAGCCGGGGAGCAGTACTTC
.	.	TRBV29-1	TRBJ2-5	CSVRVAAVGETQYF	TGCAGCGTCCGGGTCGCGGCAGTCGGGGAGACCCAGTACTTC
TRBD1	.	TRBV29-1	TRBJ2-3	CSAAGGDRQTDTQYF	TGCAGCGCTGCGGGTGGGGACAGGCAAACAGATACGCAGTATTTT
.	.	TRBV29-1	TRBJ1-1	CSAISTEAFF	TGCAGCGCCATTTCCACTGAAGCTTTCTTT
.	.	TRBV27	TRBJ2-1	CASSLFSPGSDEQFF	TGTGCCAGCAGTCTATTCTCGCCTGGCTCGGATGAGCAGTTCTTC
.	.	TRBV12-3/TRBV12-4	TRBJ1-1	CASRRDGYTEAFF	TGTGCCAGCAGAAGGGACGGGTACACTGAAGCTTTCTTT
TRBD2	few	TRBV12-3/TRBV12-4	TRBJ2-5	CASSWGLAAGETQYF	TGTGCCAGCAGTTGGGGACTAGCGGCGGGGGAGACCCAGTACTTC
TRBD1	few	TRBV10-3	TRBJ2-7	CAISPLEYDRGIAYEQYF	TGTGCCATCAGCCCCTTGGAATATGACAGGGGAATCGCCTACGAGCAGTACTTC
.	.	TRBV25-1	TRBJ2-2	CASSEFGGSNTGELFF	TGTGCCAGCAGTGAATTTGGCGGGTCGAACACCGGGGAGCTGTTTTTT
TRBD1	.	TRBV7-9	TRBJ2-1	CASSSRGRYNEQFF	TGTGCCAGCAGCTCCAGGGGGCGCTACAATGAGCAGTTCTTC
TRBD1	few	TRBV6-5	TRBJ1-1	CASTTGAEAFF	TGCGCCAGCACCACAGGGGCTGAAGCTTTCTTT
TRBD2	.	TRBV7-8	TRBJ2-7	CASSLSLSGGSYEQYF	TGTGCCAGCAGCTTAAGCCTTAGCGGGGGGTCCTACGAGCAGTACTTC
.	few	TRBV21-1	TRBJ2-2	CASSKDRGRNTGELFF	TGTGCCAGCAGCAAAGACAGGGGGCGCAACACCGGGGAGCTGTTTTTT
TRBD1	.	TRBV9	TRBJ2-7	CASSEEGTGDNEQYF	TGTGCCAGCAGCGAAGAAGGGACAGGGGACAACGAGCAGTACTTC
.	.	TRBV4-1	TRBJ1-6	CASSQANSPLHF	TGCGCCAGCAGCCAAGCCAATTCACCCCTCCACTTT
TRBD2	.	TRBV12-3/TRBV12-4	TRBJ2-5	CASSFGQRGARETQYF	TGTGCCAGCAGTTTTGGCCAGCGGGGGGCCCGGGAGACCCAGTACTTC
.	few	TRBV29-1	TRBJ2-1	CSVRGGARDNEQFF	TGCAGCGTGAGGGGGGGTGCTCGCGACAATGAGCAGTTCTTC
TRBD2	once	TRBV20-1	TRBJ2-2	CSADPGLGRRELFF	TGCAGTGCTGACCCGGGACTAGGTCGTCGGGAGCTGTTTTTT
.	.	TRBV6-2/TRBV6-3	TRBJ2-7	CASSPRATDYEQYF	TGTGCCAGCAGTCCCCGGGCGACCGACTACGAGCAGTACTTC
TRBD1	.	TRBV28	TRBJ2-1	CASSLPGQGMHEQFF	TGTGCCAGCAGCCTACCGGGACAGGGGATGCATGAGCAGTTCTTC
TRBD2	.	TRBV11-2	TRBJ2-5	CASSSRQAGVEETQYF	TGTGCCAGCAGCTCCCGACAAGCGGGGGTAGAAGAGACCCAGTACTTC
TRBD2	.	TRBV7-8	TRBJ2-2	CASTGGTGELFF	TGTGCCAGCACGGGGGGTACCGGGGAGCTGTTTTTT
.	.	TRBV3-1	TRBJ2-5	CASSQDWPGLTETQYF	TGTGCCAGCAGCCAAGATTGGCCAGGGTTGACGGAGACCCAGTACTTC
.	.	TRBV4-1	TRBJ1-5	CASRGPSNQPQHF	TGCGCCAGCAGGGGACCTAGCAATCAGCCCCAGCATTTT
.	.	TRBV30	TRBJ2-7	CAWSVGGANEQYF	TGTGCCTGGAGTGTGGGGGGGGCAAACGAGCAGTACTTC
TRBD1	.	TRBV7-9	TRBJ2-2	CASSPGTGETGELFF	TGTGCCAGCAGCCCAGGGACAGGGGAGACCGGGGAGCTGTTTTTT
.	few	TRBV6-1	TRBJ2-2	CATLKFGGSTGELFF	TGTGCCACCCTAAAGTTTGGGGGGAGCACCGGGGAGCTGTTTTTT
.	.	TRBV30	TRBJ2-2	CAWNGRPGSEVTGELFF	TGTGCCTGGAATGGTCGCCCCGGGTCTGAGGTCACCGGGGAGCTGTTTTTT
TRBD1	.	TRBV29-1	TRBJ2-3	CSARGTGGTDTQYF	TGCAGCGCTCGAGGGACAGGGGGCACAGATACGCAGTATTTT
.	.	TRBV27	TRBJ2-3	CASSLGARPSTDTQYF	TGTGCCAGCAGTTTAGGGGCCAGACCTAGCACAGATACGCAGTATTTT
.	.	TRBV10-1	TRBJ2-7	CASSDGNYEQYF	TGCGCCAGCAGTGATGGTAATTACGAGCAGTACTTC
.	few	TRBV6-1	TRBJ2-2	CASHLGNTGELFF	TGTGCCAGCCACCTTGGGAACACCGGGGAGCTGTTTTTT
TRBD1	.	TRBV29-1	TRBJ2-3	CSVEGGQDTDTQYF	TGCAGCGTTGAAGGCGGACAGGACACAGATACGCAGTATTTT
.	.	TRBV12-3/TRBV12-4	TRBJ2-7	CASSFRGRGTSVYEQYF	TGTGCCAGCAGTTTCCGGGGGAGAGGGACCTCGGTCTACGAGCAGTACTTC
TRBD2	few	TRBV2	TRBJ2-3	CASRRLAGGTDTQYF	TGTGCCAGCAGAAGACTAGCGGGGGGTACAGATACGCAGTATTTT
TRBD1	.	TRBV9	TRBJ2-2	CASSAWTGDTGELFF	TGTGCCAGCAGCGCCTGGACAGGGGACACCGGGGAGCTGTTTTTT
TRBD2	few	TRBV28	TRBJ2-7	CASSLLRGGGFYEQYF	TGTGCCAGCAGTTTATTACGCGGGGGGGGTTTCTACGAGCAGTACTTC
TRBD2	few	TRBV20-1	TRBJ2-7	CSARAERGFGYEQYF	TGCAGTGCTAGAGCAGAGCGGGGCTTTGGGTACGAGCAGTACTTC
.	.	TRBV18	TRBJ2-3	CASSLNRERGTDTQYF	TGTGCCAGCTCGCTCAACAGGGAGAGGGGCACAGATACGCAGTATTTT
.	.	TRBV12-3/TRBV12-4	TRBJ2-2	CASRQDGGVSGELFF	TGTGCCAGCAGGCAAGACGGGGGAGTATCCGGGGAGCTGTTTTTT
.	.	TRBV9	TRBJ2-3	CASSVRGSTDTQYF	TGTGCCAGCAGCGTACGGGGGTCCACAGATACGCAGTATTTT
TRBD1	many	TRBV15	TRBJ1-5	CATSRGTEGNQPQHF	TGTGCCACCAGCAGGGGGACAGAGGGGAATCAGCCCCAGCATTTT
.	.	TRBV13	TRBJ2-4	CASSLVEDGANIQYF	TGTGCCAGCAGCTTAGTGGAGGACGGAGCAAACATTCAGTACTTC
TRBD1	few	TRBV25-1	TRBJ1-6	CASSDVPGQINSPLHF	TGTGCCAGCAGTGATGTTCCGGGACAGATTAATTCACCCCTCCACTTT
TRBD2	many	TRBV20-1	TRBJ2-1	CSARTLAGRSYNEQFF	TGCAGTGCTAGAACCCTAGCGGGGCGGTCCTACAATGAGCAGTTCTTC
.	.	TRBV30	TRBJ1-1	CAWTELGAEAFF	TGTGCCTGGACGGAACTGGGAGCAGAAGCTTTCTTT
TRBD1	.	TRBV29-1	TRBJ2-7	CSAHTGQGYSYEQYF	TGCAGCGCTCACACCGGACAGGGCTACTCCTACGAGCAGTACTTC
TRBD2	.	TRBV14	TRBJ2-5	CASSPRTSGAEETQYF	TGTGCCAGCAGCCCGCGGACTAGCGGAGCAGAAGAGACCCAGTACTTC
TRBD2	few	TRBV12-3/TRBV12-4	TRBJ2-2	CASRPGLAGPNTGELFF	TGTGCCAGCAGGCCGGGACTAGCGGGGCCAAACACCGGGGAGCTGTTTTTT
.	.	TRBV6-2/TRBV6-3	TRBJ2-4	CASSYSIYGQHPDIQYF	TGTGCCAGCAGTTACTCGATATACGGGCAACACCCGGACATTCAGTACTTC
.	.	TRBV2	TRBJ2-1	CASTPYSSYNEQFF	TGTGCCAGCACGCCATATAGCTCCTACAATGAGCAGTTCTTC
.	.	TRBV5-1	TRBJ2-3	CASSLRQNRPDTQYF	TGCGCCAGCAGCTTGCGCCAGAACCGCCCAGATACGCAGTATTTT